This T cell receptor beta chain was identified in a study of lymphopenia after photon versus proton radiotherapy (dated by TCRdb to between 2018 and 2020). About the study as a whole: The immunological effects of photon versus proton radiation therapy were compared in patients with gastrointestinal tumors who developed high-grade lymphopenia. A cohort of around 20 patients with gastrointestinal tumors who received either photon or proton therapy and subsequently developed lymphopenia was included. The goal of the study was to describe how the two radiation modalities differ in their effects on the immune system.

Library preparation was by the immunoSEQ multiplex PCR assay. T cell repertoires were profiled with deep sequencing of rearranged TCR beta loci together with multiparametric flow cytometry. The table comes from immuneACCESS by way of TCRdb, which keeps in-frame sequences with V and J called. Part of the clones is missing from these tables; in studies checked, under half for an unresolved V gene and the rest for unknown reasons. The sample includes 55,000 to 70,000 clones, with around 88% observed a single time. The top ten hold approximately 2.2% of the sample. As to this clone: Its specific antigen is unknown. No base-level quality is on record; no much larger clone is a single base apart. Other DNA variants within this sample encode the same CDR3.

On the study overall, not on this receptor specifically: The authors looked at the survival association only in patients who died, and they framed better survival with proton therapy as a possibility rather than a demonstrated result. After the lymphocyte count nadir, photon-treated repertoires showed oligoclonal expansion, especially of CD8+ Temra cells, which drove the drop in diversity. During treatment, patients who received proton therapy stayed relatively stable, whereas patients who received photon therapy lost naive T cells and TCR diversity and gained effector/memory populations. Across the cohort, a larger post-nadir drop in TCR diversity was inversely correlated with overall survival time among patients who died.

The CDR3 goes from the cysteine to the phenylalanine over 16 residues. The sequence is cut down to CDR3 DNA, 48 bases in frame from base 1. The junction carries 17 bases between V and J, which are trimmed by 1 base and 7 bases respectively. For CDR1 and CDR2, the germline V gene (reference sequence) lists SEHNR and FQNEAQ. This clonotype was obtained from a middle-aged man with gastric cancer. This material consisted of peripheral blood, taken from a patient treated with photon-based radiotherapy. This chain joins TRBV7-9 to TRBJ2-4; the D gene may be TRBD1 or TRBD2, since each aligns over 5 bases. The DNA is TGTGCCAGCAGCTTAGAACCGGGACGGGGACGGAACATTCAGTACTTC. Its translation is CASSLEPGRGRNIQYF.